The 3 T cell receptor beta chains below all came from one sample that was sequenced in a study of blood T cells in healthy people across ages (dated by TCRdb to the mid-2010s). The library was obtained by 5' RACE. Sequencer: Illumina HiSeq 2500. A second PCR of 7 to 11 cycles was performed with a sample-barcoded 5' primer and a J-beta primer mix. In TCRdb, the public reads were trimmed at Q25 with fastp and aligned with MiXCR, with productive beta chains retained. Merged by CDR3 protein, the rows form single entries marked with the most common genes and DNA. In all, the sample holds some 900,000 distinct CDR3 sequences, and around 48% of those were seen once. Around an eighth of the sample rests with the top ten. Specimen: blood. The receptor set was obtained from a man aged 30 to 45 in good health.

The chain couples TRBV24-1 to TRBJ2-1, with no clear D. Germline CDR1 reads KGHDR; CDR2 reads SFDVKD. CDR3 size: 13 residues. The V end was cut by 4 bases, the J end by 8 bases, with 11 bases between. CDR3 bases: TGTGCCACCAGTGACCCATCTAGGGATGAGCAGTTCTTC. It yields the protein CATSDPSRDEQFF.

The chain combines TRBV11-2 with TRBJ2-1; D is ambiguous. Trimming left V 1 base short and J 4 bases short, with 8 bases between. The CDR3 covers 14 residues. Germline V gives CDR1 SGHAT, CDR2 FQNNGV. For the CDR3, the DNA is TGTGCCAGCAGCTTAGTGGCAGTTTACAATGAGCAGTTCTTC. Residues: CASSLVAVYNEQFF.

Only a few counts were recorded for this clonotype. The gene calls are TRBV6-2 or TRBV6-3 and TRBJ2-1, with TRBD2 as a possible D gene (6 bases). The CDR3 totals 17 residues. Trimming took off 5 bases at V and 4 bases at J, with 21 bases between the two ends. CDR1 and CDR2 (germline): MNHEY, SVGEGT. In DNA, the CDR3 is TGTGCCAGCAGTACAAGGATAACCGGGGACTCTTACAATGAGCAGTTCTTC. Its protein is CASSTRITGDSYNEQFF.